This T cell receptor (beta chain) was recovered during a study of T cells in Graves' hyperthyroidism and ophthalmopathy. Findings and limits, study-wide: Before onset, by a median of approximately 5.9 months, the model predicted ophthalmopathy.

Concerning this clonotype: Its antigen is currently unknown.

There are 11 residues in the CDR3. V gave up 6 bases and J gave up 7 bases, with 9 bases separating them. Authors of the study amplified TCR beta CDR3 regions from RNA transcripts. Using the HTBI primer set, a first-round RT-PCR was run on the TCR CDR3. A single record per CDR3 protein comes from TCRdb applying MiXCR to the multiplex PCR reads. The table lists approximately 430,000 distinct CDR3 sequences, less than 20% of them singletons. Stable disease denoted Graves' hyperthyroidism without ophthalmopathy progression within 18 months. This sample holds PBMCs from about 9.3 ml fresh peripheral blood.

The sequencing sample was made of blood. The V call is TRBV12-3 or TRBV12-4, the J call TRBJ1-2; the D is unclear. The clonotype was recovered from a woman aged 18 to 35 with Graves' hyperthyroidism. CDR3 loop: CASSVTGGYTF. DNA of the CDR3: TGTGCCAGCAGCGTGACGGGTGGCTACACCTTC.